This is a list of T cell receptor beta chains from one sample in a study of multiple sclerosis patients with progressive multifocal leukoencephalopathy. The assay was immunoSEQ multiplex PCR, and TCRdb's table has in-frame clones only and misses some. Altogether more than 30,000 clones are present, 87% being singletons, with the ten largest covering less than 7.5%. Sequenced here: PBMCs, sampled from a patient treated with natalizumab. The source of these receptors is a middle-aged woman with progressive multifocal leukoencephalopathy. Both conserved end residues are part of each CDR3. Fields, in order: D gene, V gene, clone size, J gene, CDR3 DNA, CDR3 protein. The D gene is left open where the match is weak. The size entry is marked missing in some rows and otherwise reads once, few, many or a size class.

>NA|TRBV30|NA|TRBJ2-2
TGTGCCTGGAGTGTACTCCCAGGGGAAAACGGGGAGCTGTTTTTT
CAWSVLPGENGELFF
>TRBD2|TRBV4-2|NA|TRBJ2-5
TGTGCCAGCAGCCAAGAGGAACTAGCGGGGGGGCTAGGAGAGACCCAGTACTTC
CASSQEELAGGLGETQYF
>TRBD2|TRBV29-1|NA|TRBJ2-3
TGCAGCCAGAACGCGGGAGCAGATACGCAGTATTTT
CSQNAGADTQYF
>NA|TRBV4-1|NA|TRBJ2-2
TGCGCCAGCAGCCAAGACGCGGGTATGAACGGGGAGCTGTTTTTT
CASSQDAGMNGELFF
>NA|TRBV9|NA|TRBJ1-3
TGTGCCAGCAGCGTAGTTACCGGTCCCGCCACCATATATTTT
CASSVVTGPATIYF
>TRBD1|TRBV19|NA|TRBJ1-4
TGTGCCAGTAGGGGGACAGGACGCACAACTAATGAAAAACTGTTTTTT
CASRGTGRTTNEKLFF
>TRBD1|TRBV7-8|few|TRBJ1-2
TGTGCCAGCAGCTCTTCGGGACAGGGGGCGTATGGCTACACCTTC
CASSSSGQGAYGYTF
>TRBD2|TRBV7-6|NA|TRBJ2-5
TGTGCCAGCAGCTTAGCGGCGATAGCGGGAGGTAGCAAGACCCAGTACTTC
CASSLAAIAGGSKTQYF
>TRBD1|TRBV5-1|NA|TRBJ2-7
TGCGCCAGCAGCGCCGGGGGGACAGGGGGTGAAGCGCAGTACTTC
CASSAGGTGGEAQYF
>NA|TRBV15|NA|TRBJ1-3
TGTGCCACCAGTAGAATAAGGCCCACTGGAAACACCATATATTTT
CATSRIRPTGNTIYF
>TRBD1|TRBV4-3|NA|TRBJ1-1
TGCGCCAGCAGCCAATTGGGGACAGGGCCGATGAACACTGAAGCTTTCTTT
CASSQLGTGPMNTEAFF
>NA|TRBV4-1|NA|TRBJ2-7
TGCGCCAGCAGCCAAGATTACCAAACCTACGAGCAGTACTTC
CASSQDYQTYEQYF
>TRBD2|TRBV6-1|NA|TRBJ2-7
TGTGCCAGCAGTGCACTAGCGGGAGAAGGCGAGCAGTACTTC
CASSALAGEGEQYF
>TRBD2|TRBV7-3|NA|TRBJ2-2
TGTGCCAGCAGCCGTACTAGCGCCCTCAACACCGGGGAGCTGTTTTTT
CASSRTSALNTGELFF
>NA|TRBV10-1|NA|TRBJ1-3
TGCGCCAGCAAAGGCTCTGGAAACACCATATATTTT
CASKGSGNTIYF
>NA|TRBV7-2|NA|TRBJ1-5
TGTGCCAGCAGCTTAGAAACGGTAGGGCTACCCCAGCATTTT
CASSLETVGLPQHF
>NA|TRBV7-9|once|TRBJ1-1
TGTGCCGGGGGGCAATCGGTCGCTGAAGCTTTCTTT
CAGGQSVAEAFF
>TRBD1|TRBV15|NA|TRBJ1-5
TGTGCCACCAGGCGGACAGGTAGCAATCAGCCCCAGCATTTT
CATRRTGSNQPQHF
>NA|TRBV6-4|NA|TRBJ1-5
TGTGCCAGCAGTGTCAGTAGCAATCAGCCCCAGCATTTT
CASSVSSNQPQHF
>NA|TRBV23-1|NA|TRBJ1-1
TGCGCCAGCAATCCACATGGGGCTTTCTTT
CASNPHGAFF
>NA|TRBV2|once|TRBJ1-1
TGTGCCAGCAGCCCCGGACGGCGGGTATACACTGAAGCTTTCTTT
CASSPGRRVYTEAFF
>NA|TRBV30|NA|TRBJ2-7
TGTGCCTGGAGTGTAGCTCCCTCCGACGAGCAGTACTTC
CAWSVAPSDEQYF
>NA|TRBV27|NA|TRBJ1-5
TGTGCCAGCAGTTCAGGGATGGGAAGCAATCAGCCCCAGCATTTT
CASSSGMGSNQPQHF
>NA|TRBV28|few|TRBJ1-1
TGTGCCAGCAGTTTAACAGGTCTCATCACTGAAGCTTTCTTT
CASSLTGLITEAFF
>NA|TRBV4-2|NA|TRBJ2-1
TGTGCCAGCAGCGTTCAAAATGAGCAGTTCTTC
CASSVQNEQFF
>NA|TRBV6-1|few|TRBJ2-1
TGTGCCAGCAGTGACCCGGGCTCCTTTCAAGAGCAGTTCTTC
CASSDPGSFQEQFF
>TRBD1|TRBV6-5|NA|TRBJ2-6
TGTGCCAGCAGACAGGGGCTTACCGGGGCCAACGTCCTGACTTTC
CASRQGLTGANVLTF
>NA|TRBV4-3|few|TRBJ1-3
TGCGCCAGCAGCCAAGTCAGGGGTTCTGGAAACACCATATATTTT
CASSQVRGSGNTIYF
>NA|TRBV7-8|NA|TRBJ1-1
TGTGCCAGCAGCTTAGCCTCAGGACACCCTACTCGCACTGAAGCTTTCTTT
CASSLASGHPTRTEAFF
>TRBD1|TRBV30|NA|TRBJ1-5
TGTGCCTGGAGCGCCCAGGACAGGAGCAATCAGCCCCAGCATTTT
CAWSAQDRSNQPQHF
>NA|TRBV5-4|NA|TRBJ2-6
TGTGCCAGCAGCATACGACAGGCTGGGGCCAACGTCCTGACTTTC
CASSIRQAGANVLTF